These 29 T cell receptor beta chains share one sample of origin, sequenced in a study of cytotoxic CD8 clonotypes in ibrutinib-treated CLL. Assay: immunoSEQ multiplex PCR; the TCRdb copy retains only in-frame clones and omits some. The sample carries roughly 130,000 clones, around 93% recorded once. The sample consisted of PBMCs, taken after 12 months of ibrutinib treatment. These receptor sequences come from a human donor with chronic lymphocytic leukemia.

This chain links TRBV19 with TRBJ2-1; TRBD1 agrees at 7 bases. V gave up 9 bases and J gave up 7 bases; unmatched junction bases: 6. CDR1 and CDR2 from the germline V gene are LNHDA and SQIVND (reference sequence). The CDR3 is 12 amino acids. CDR3 in DNA: TGTGCCAGCCTGGACAGGCGGAATGAGCAGTTCTTC. This translates into CASLDRRNEQFF.

The genes are TRBV18 and TRBJ1-2, with 10 bases identical to TRBD1. CDR1 and CDR2 (germline): KGHSH, LQKENI. The CDR3 has 14 residues. Trimming at V came to 5 bases and at J to 4 bases, leaving 4 bases not matched to a gene. The CDR3 DNA is TGTGCCAGCTCAATGGACAGGGGGACCTATGGCTACACCTTC. Translated, it gives CASSMDRGTYGYTF.

The rearrangement links TRBV6-5 to TRBJ1-1; no clear D gene. Germline loops: CDR1 MNHEY, CDR2 SVGAGI. The CDR3 length is 14 residues. V was clipped by 6 bases and J by 1 base, with 12 bases between them. CDR3 coding DNA: TGTGCCAGCAGCCTCAGGTTCGGGAACACTGAAGCTTTCTTT. It encodes CASSLRFGNTEAFF.

Here the CDR3 reads CASSSQGAGISYEQYF. CDR3 DNA sequence: TGTGCCAGCAGCTCACAGGGGGCCGGGATCTCCTACGAGCAGTACTTC. V and J are TRBV7-2 and TRBJ2-7; 9 bases align to TRBD1. The germline gives CDR1 SGHTA, CDR2 FQGNSA. The CDR3 has 16 residues. The V gene end was trimmed by 4 bases and the J gene end by 0 bases; junction bases not matched to a gene: 7.

This sequence joins TRBV18 and TRBJ2-2, with TRBD2 as a possible D gene (5 bases). The CDR3 is 14 amino acids. Trimming stripped 4 bases from V and 6 bases from J, with 12 bases between. The germline CDR1 and CDR2 sequences are KGHSH and LQKENI. The CDR3 nucleotides read TGTGCCAGCTCACTACTAGTGGGGTCCGGGGAGCTGTTTTTT. As protein: CASSLLVGSGELFF.

The genes are TRBV19 and TRBJ2-5, with D maybe TRBD1 (6 bases). Germline values: CDR1 LNHDA, CDR2 SQIVND (reference sequence). Trimming left V 3 bases short and J 1 base short, with 12 bases between. The CDR3 has 15 residues. CDR3 bases: TGTGCCAGTAGTATGTACCGGGACACCCAAGAGACCCAGTACTTC. Translating gives CASSMYRDTQETQYF.

The chain couples TRBV27 to TRBJ2-4; weak D call: TRBD2 (6 bases). CDR1 is MNHEY and CDR2 is SMNVEV in the germline V gene (reference sequence). Trimming cost V 3 bases and J 9 bases, with 12 bases left between them. The CDR3 totals 13 residues. The CDR3 bases are TGTGCCAGCAGTTTGGGAGGAATTGGCATTCAGTACTTC. It yields the protein CASSLGGIGIQYF.

The V gene is TRBV9, the J gene TRBJ2-7, with a possible D match to TRBD2 (6 bases). CDR1 and CDR2 (germline): SGDLS, YYNGEE. Trimming stripped 3 bases from V and 4 bases from J, with 11 bases between. The CDR3 contains 13 residues. In DNA form, the CDR3 reads TGTGCCAGCAGCGCCCAAGGAGGGTACGAGCAGTACTTC. This gives the protein CASSAQGGYEQYF.

The chain joins TRBV29-1 to TRBJ2-4; D is perhaps TRBD2 (5 bases). This CDR3 has 13 amino acids. Germline values: CDR1 SQVTM, CDR2 ANQGSEA. V was cut by 4 bases and J by 5 bases, with 12 bases left in between. CDR3 amino acids: CSVVGAAENIQYF. In nucleotides, the CDR3 is TGCAGCGTTGTGGGAGCCGCGGAAAACATTCAGTACTTC.

V gene TRBV28 combines with J gene TRBJ2-3; TRBD2 matches 8 bases. The germline gives CDR1 MDHEN, CDR2 SYDVKM. Trimming removed 7 bases from V and 6 bases from J; junction bases left unmatched: 9. The CDR3 is made up of 14 amino acids. This CDR3 is CASIRGTRFDTQYF. The CDR3 DNA reads TGTGCCAGCATCCGTGGGACTAGATTTGATACGCAGTATTTT.

The chain joins TRBV10-1 to TRBJ2-7; 8 nucleotides align to TRBD1. Germline assignment: CDR1 WNHNN and CDR2 SYGVQD (reference sequence). V trimming: 4 bases; J trimming: 9 bases; junction bases outside the gene matches: 8. This CDR3 comprises 13 residues. The CDR3, as DNA: TGCGCCAGCAGTGCAGGGGGCGGCTTTGGGCAGTACTTC. It yields the protein CASSAGGGFGQYF.

The chain has TRBV7-3 and TRBJ2-6; D is uncertain. CDR1 SGHTA and CDR2 FQGTGA come from the germline V gene. The V gene lost 1 base and the J gene lost 0 bases, with 10 bases spanning the gap. This CDR3 has 17 residues. CDR3 coding DNA: TGTGCCAGCAGCTTAAAGCCCCGCCTCTCTGGGGCCAACGTCCTGACTTTC. This sequence encodes CASSLKPRLSGANVLTF.

The chain carries TRBV18 and TRBJ2-7; possibly TRBD2 for D (6 bases). Looked up from germline, CDR1 is KGHSH and CDR2 is LQKENI. This CDR3 has 18 residues. V gave up 6 bases and J gave up 4 bases, with 28 bases separating them. The CDR3 coding sequence is TGTGCCAGCTCGCCCTCGCCCAGCGGGCAAATGGCTGGATACGAGCAGTACTTC. The encoded protein is CASSPSPSGQMAGYEQYF.

This chain connects TRBV2 to TRBJ2-3; 9 bases match TRBD2. Germline V gene lookup returns CDR1 SNHLY and CDR2 FYNNEI. J lost 7 bases, V lost 7 bases, and 9 bases had no gene match. This CDR3 is built from 14 residues. The CDR3 DNA sequence: TGTGCCAGCAATAGCGGGAGCCCCCCCTATACGCAGTATTTT. Amino acids: CASNSGSPPYTQYF.

The chain uses TRBV14 and TRBJ2-1, with D perhaps matching TRBD2 (5 bases). CDR3 size: 13 residues. Looked up from germline, CDR1 is SGHDN and CDR2 is FVKESK. V was cut by 4 bases and J by 9 bases, with 13 bases left in between. CDR3 loop: CASSLPSRSEQFF. The CDR3 coding sequence is TGTGCCAGCAGCCTCCCTAGCAGGAGTGAGCAGTTCTTC.

The V and J genes are TRBV11-3 and TRBJ1-1; 7 nucleotides match TRBD1. The germline V gene has CDR1 SGHNT and CDR2 YENEEA. The J segment lost 3 bases and the V segment lost 3 bases, leaving 1 base of the junction unmatched. CDR3 length equals 13 residues. CDR3 region: CASSFTGDTEAFF. The CDR3 DNA reads TGTGCCAGCAGCTTCACAGGGGACACTGAAGCTTTCTTT.

The J gene is TRBJ1-5, the V gene TRBV6-1, with D possibly TRBD1 on 6 matching bases. Trimming left V 1 base short and J 2 bases short, with 6 bases between. The CDR3 is 14 residues long. Germline lookup yields CDR1 MNHNS and CDR2 SASEGT. The CDR3 nucleotides read TGTGCCAGCAGTGAAGGACAGGGCAATCAGCCCCAGCATTTT. Protein: CASSEGQGNQPQHF.

The gene calls are TRBV28 and TRBJ2-3; D gene ambiguous. V was pared by 3 bases and J by 5 bases, with 15 bases between. The CDR3 runs to 15 residues. The germline V gene has CDR1 MDHEN and CDR2 SYDVKM. CDR3 protein: CASSFEYRVGDTQYF. Written as DNA, the CDR3 is TGTGCCAGCAGTTTTGAATACCGGGTCGGAGATACGCAGTATTTT.

This chain links TRBV10-3 with TRBJ2-7, with D maybe TRBD2 (6 bases). The CDR3 is made up of 14 amino acids. CDR1 ENHRY and CDR2 SYGVKD come from the germline V gene. V was shortened by 1 base and J by 3 bases, with 10 bases between the two germline ends. Written as DNA, the CDR3 is TGTGCCATCAGTGAGTACCCCGGGGGCTACGAGCAGTACTTC. Translation: CAISEYPGGYEQYF.

This clone occurred once. The chain combines TRBV11-1 with TRBJ2-2; 9 bases are a match to TRBD1. The trim removed 4 bases at V and 7 bases at J, leaving 7 bases unmatched. The CDR3 length is 15 residues. CDR1 and CDR2 from the germline V gene are SGHAT and FQDESV (reference sequence). The CDR3 loop reads CASSSRDRANGELFF. The CDR3 nucleotides read TGTGCCAGCAGCTCCCGGGACAGGGCCAACGGGGAGCTGTTTTTT.

This chain links TRBV27 with TRBJ1-5; 11 bases agree with TRBD1. CDR3 size: 15 residues. Germline CDR1 reads MNHEY; CDR2 reads SMNVEV (reference sequence). With V trimmed by 5 bases and J by 4 bases, 4 bases remained unmatched. CDR3 in DNA: TGTGCCAGCAGTATTGGGACAGGGGGAAATCAGCCCCAGCATTTT. As protein: CASSIGTGGNQPQHF.

The V and J genes are TRBV13 and TRBJ2-3; weak D call: TRBD1 (5 bases). CDR3 length equals 16 residues. V was trimmed by 1 base and J by 2 bases, leaving 13 bases between them. Germline assignment: CDR1 PRHDT and CDR2 FYEKMQ (reference sequence). The CDR3 DNA sequence: TGTGCCAGCAGCTTAGTAGGGGCTATGATCACAGATACGCAGTATTTT. Residues: CASSLVGAMITDTQYF.

This clone was detected once. J is TRBJ1-4 and V is TRBV7-9, with D tentatively TRBD1 (5 bases). Trimming took off 2 bases at V and 4 bases at J, with 11 bases between the two ends. Germline V lookup: CDR1 SEHNR, CDR2 FQNEAQ (reference sequence). The length of the CDR3 is 15 residues. CDR3 residues: CASSLRDGNNEKLFF. In DNA form, the CDR3 reads TGTGCCAGCAGCTTACGGGACGGTAATAATGAAAAACTGTTTTTT.

The rearrangement joins TRBV7-6 to TRBJ2-1, with D possibly matching TRBD2 (6 bases). Germline values: CDR1 SGHVS, CDR2 FNYEAQ. Trimming removed 1 base from V and 3 bases from J, with 10 bases in between. The CDR3 is 15 residues long. The CDR3 reads CASSLVIADYNEQFF. CDR3 bases: TGTGCCAGCAGCTTAGTGATAGCGGACTACAATGAGCAGTTCTTC.

This clone was recorded a few times. The chain joins TRBV27 to TRBJ1-5, with D maybe TRBD1 (5 bases). Germline V gene data show CDR1 as MNHEY and CDR2 as SMNVEV (reference sequence). With 5 bases removed from V and 7 bases from J, the gap between germline ends came to 24 bases. This CDR3 has 17 residues. Here the CDR3 reads CASSVHPGLPYGQPQHF. The CDR3 DNA follows: TGTGCCAGCAGTGTCCATCCGGGACTCCCGTATGGACAGCCCCAGCATTTT.

The chain links TRBV6-6 to TRBJ1-5; D not certain. Between the trimmed V and J ends, which lost 4 bases and 0 bases, there was a span of 7 bases. The germline CDR1 and CDR2 sequences are MNHNY and SVGAGI (reference sequence). This CDR3 has 14 amino acids. This CDR3 is CASSLTNSNQPQHF. CDR3 nucleotide sequence: TGTGCCAGCAGTTTGACAAATAGCAATCAGCCCCAGCATTTT.

This chain joins TRBV19 and TRBJ2-7; 7 positions agree with TRBD2. The J segment lost 1 base and the V segment lost 3 bases, leaving 9 bases of the junction unmatched. The germline V gene encodes CDR1 LNHDA and CDR2 SQIVND (reference sequence). The CDR3 length is 16 residues. The DNA for the CDR3 is TGTGCCAGTAGTATTCTGGCGGGAGTGGGGTCCTACGAGCAGTACTTC. It is translated as CASSILAGVGSYEQYF.

In its sample, this clone was seen many times. The chain has TRBV4-3 and TRBJ2-6; D is ambiguous. CDR1 and CDR2 (germline): LGHNA, YSLEER. CDR3 length equals 16 residues. Trimming took off 0 bases at V and 0 bases at J, with 6 bases between the two ends. Written as DNA, the CDR3 is TGCGCCAGCAGCCAAGAGCCAATCTCTGGGGCCAACGTCCTGACTTTC. This encodes CASSQEPISGANVLTF.

Worth noting for this clone: In the same sample, other DNA sequences code for this CDR3. The gene calls are TRBV7-9 and TRBJ2-5; TRBD1 matches 8 bases. In germline, CDR1 is SEHNR, CDR2 FQNEAQ (reference sequence). V lost 1 base to trimming and J lost 4 bases; unmatched junction nucleotides: 5. The CDR3 has 15 residues. The chain's CDR3 is CASSLGDRNGETQYF. DNA of the CDR3: TGTGCCAGCAGCTTAGGGGACAGGAACGGAGAGACCCAGTACTTC.